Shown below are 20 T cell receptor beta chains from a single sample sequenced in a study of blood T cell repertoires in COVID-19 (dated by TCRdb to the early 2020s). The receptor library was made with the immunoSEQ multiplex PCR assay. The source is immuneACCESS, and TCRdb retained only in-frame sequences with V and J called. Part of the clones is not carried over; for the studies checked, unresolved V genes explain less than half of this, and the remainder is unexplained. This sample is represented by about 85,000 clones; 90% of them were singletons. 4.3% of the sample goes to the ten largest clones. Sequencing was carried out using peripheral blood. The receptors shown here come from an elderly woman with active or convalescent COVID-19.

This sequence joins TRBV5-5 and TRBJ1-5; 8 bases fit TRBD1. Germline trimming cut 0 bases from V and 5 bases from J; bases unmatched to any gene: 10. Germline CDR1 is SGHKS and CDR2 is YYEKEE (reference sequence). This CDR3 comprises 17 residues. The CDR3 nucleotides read TGTGCCAGCAGCTTGGGACAGGGGCTCGGGCTCGATCAGCCCCAGCATTTT. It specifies CASSLGQGLGLDQPQHF.

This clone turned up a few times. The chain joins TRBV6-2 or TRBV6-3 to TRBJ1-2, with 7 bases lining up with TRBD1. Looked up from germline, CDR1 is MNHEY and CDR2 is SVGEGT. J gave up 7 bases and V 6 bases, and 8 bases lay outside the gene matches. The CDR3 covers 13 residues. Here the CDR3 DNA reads TGTGCCAGCAGCCTCGACAGGGTTTTTGGCTACACCTTC. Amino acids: CASSLDRVFGYTF.

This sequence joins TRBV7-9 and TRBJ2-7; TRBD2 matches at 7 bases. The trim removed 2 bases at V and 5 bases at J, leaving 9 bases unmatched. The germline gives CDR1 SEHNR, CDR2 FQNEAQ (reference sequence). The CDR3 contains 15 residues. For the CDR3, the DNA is TGTGCCAGCAGCTTAATGGCGGGAGCATCCGACGAGCAGTACTTC. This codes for CASSLMAGASDEQYF.

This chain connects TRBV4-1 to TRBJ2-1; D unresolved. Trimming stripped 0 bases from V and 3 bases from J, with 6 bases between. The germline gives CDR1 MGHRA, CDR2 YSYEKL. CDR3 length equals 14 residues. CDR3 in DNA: TGCGCCAGCAGCCAAGAGATCGGCTACAATGAGCAGTTCTTC. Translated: CASSQEIGYNEQFF.

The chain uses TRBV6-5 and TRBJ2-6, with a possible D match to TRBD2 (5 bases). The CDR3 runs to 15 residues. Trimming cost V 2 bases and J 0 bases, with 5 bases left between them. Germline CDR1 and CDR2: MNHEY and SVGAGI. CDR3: CASSYGSSGANVLTF. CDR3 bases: TGTGCCAGCAGTTACGGGAGCTCTGGGGCCAACGTCCTGACTTTC.

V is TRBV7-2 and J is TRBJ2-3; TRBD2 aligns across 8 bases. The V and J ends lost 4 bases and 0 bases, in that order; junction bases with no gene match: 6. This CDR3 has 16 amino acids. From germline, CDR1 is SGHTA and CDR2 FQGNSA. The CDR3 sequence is CASSYYSGTSTDTQYF. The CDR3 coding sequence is TGTGCCAGCAGCTACTATAGCGGGACTAGCACAGATACGCAGTATTTT.

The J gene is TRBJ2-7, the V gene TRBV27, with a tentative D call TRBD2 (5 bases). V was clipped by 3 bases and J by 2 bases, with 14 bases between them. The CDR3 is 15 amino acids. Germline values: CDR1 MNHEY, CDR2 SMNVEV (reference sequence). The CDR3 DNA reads TGTGCCAGCAGTTTCCGAAGGACTGGGACCTACGAGCAGTACTTC. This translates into CASSFRRTGTYEQYF.

CDR3 in DNA: TGTGCCAGCAGTACGAGACAGGGGGCGAGAAATGAGCAGTTCTTC. Amino acids: CASSTRQGARNEQFF. The rearrangement joins TRBV27 to TRBJ2-1; 10 nucleotides agree with TRBD1. J gave up 7 bases and V 5 bases, and 8 bases lay outside the gene matches. The length of the CDR3 is 15 residues. Per the germline V gene, CDR1 is MNHEY and CDR2 is SMNVEV (reference sequence).

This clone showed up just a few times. The CDR3 spells CASSDPTEQYF. The CDR3 DNA follows: TGTGCCAGCAGTGACCCTACCGAGCAGTACTTC. The V gene is TRBV2, the J gene TRBJ2-7; D not certain. Trimming shortened V by 3 bases and J by 6 bases, and 6 bases separated the two germline ends. The CDR3 is 11 residues long. CDR1 is SNHLY, CDR2 FYNNEI, per germline.

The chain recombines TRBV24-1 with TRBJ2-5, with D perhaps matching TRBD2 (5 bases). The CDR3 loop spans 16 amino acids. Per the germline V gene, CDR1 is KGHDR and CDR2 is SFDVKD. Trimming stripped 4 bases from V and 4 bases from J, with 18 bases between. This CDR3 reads CATSEGPPRVGETQYF. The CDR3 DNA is TGTGCCACCAGTGAAGGCCCTCCGAGGGTAGGAGAGACCCAGTACTTC.

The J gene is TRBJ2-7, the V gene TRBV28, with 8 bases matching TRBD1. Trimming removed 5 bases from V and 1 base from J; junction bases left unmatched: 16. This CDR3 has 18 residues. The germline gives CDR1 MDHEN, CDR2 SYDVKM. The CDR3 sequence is CASSLPNPQGAWSYEQYF. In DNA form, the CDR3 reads TGTGCCAGCAGTCTCCCCAACCCCCAGGGGGCTTGGTCCTACGAGCAGTACTTC. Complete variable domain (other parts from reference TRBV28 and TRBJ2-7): DVKVTQSSRYLVKRTGEKVFLECVQDMDHENMFWYRQDPGLGLRLIYFSYDVKMKEKGDIPEGYSVSREKKERFSLILESASTNQTSMYLCASSLPNPQGAWSYEQYFGPGTRLTVT.

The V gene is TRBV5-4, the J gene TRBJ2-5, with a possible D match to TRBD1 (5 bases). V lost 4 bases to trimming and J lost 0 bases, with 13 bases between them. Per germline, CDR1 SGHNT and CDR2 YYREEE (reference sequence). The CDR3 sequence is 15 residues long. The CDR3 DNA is TGTGCCAGCAGCCAAGCCCAGGGATACCAAGAGACCCAGTACTTC. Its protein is CASSQAQGYQETQYF.

The CDR3 sequence is CASSLVPAYNEQFF. The CDR3, as DNA: TGCGCCAGCAGCTTGGTCCCCGCCTACAATGAGCAGTTCTTC. The chain recombines TRBV5-1 with TRBJ2-1; D call uncertain. Trimming took 0 bases from V and 2 from J, leaving 6 bases between them. The length of the CDR3 is 14 residues. The V gene's germline CDR1 is SGHRS and CDR2 YFSETQ.

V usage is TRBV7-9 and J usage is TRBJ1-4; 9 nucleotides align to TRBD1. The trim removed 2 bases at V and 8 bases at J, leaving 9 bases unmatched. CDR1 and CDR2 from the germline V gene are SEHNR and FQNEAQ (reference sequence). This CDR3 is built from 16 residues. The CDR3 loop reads CASSLKRGTGMEKLFF. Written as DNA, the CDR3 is TGTGCCAGCAGCTTAAAAAGAGGGACAGGGATGGAAAAACTGTTTTTT.

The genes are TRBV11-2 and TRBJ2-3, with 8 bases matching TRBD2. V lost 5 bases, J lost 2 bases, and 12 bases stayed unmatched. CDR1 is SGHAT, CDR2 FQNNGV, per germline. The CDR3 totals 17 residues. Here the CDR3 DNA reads TGTGCCAGCAGCCTCACACGCCATAGCGGGAACACAGATACGCAGTATTTT. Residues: CASSLTRHSGNTDTQYF.

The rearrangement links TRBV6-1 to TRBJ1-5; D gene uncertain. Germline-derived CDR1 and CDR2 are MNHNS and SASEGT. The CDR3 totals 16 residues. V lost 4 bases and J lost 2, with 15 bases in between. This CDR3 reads CASSGRDTLGNQPQHF. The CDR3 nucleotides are TGTGCCAGCAGTGGCCGGGATACTCTAGGCAATCAGCCCCAGCATTTT.

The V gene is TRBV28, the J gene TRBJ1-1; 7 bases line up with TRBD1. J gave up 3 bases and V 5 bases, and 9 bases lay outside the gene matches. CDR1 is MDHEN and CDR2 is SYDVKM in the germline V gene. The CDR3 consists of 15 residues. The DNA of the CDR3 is TGTGCCAGCAGTCCTCACAGGGGCTGGGACACTGAAGCTTTCTTT. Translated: CASSPHRGWDTEAFF.

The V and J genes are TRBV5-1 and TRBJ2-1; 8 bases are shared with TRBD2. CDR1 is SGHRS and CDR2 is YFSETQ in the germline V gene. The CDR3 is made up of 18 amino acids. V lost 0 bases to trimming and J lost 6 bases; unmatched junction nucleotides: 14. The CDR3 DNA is TGCGCCAGCAGCTTGGAGCTGAGCCCGGGACTAGTCTCCAATGAGCAGTTCTTC. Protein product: CASSLELSPGLVSNEQFF.

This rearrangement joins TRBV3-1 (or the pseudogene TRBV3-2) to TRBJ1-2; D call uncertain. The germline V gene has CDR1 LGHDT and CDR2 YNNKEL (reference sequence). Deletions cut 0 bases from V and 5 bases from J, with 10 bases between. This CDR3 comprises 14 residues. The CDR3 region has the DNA TGTGCCAGCAGCCAAGATCCGGTGACATATGGCTACACCTTC. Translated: CASSQDPVTYGYTF.

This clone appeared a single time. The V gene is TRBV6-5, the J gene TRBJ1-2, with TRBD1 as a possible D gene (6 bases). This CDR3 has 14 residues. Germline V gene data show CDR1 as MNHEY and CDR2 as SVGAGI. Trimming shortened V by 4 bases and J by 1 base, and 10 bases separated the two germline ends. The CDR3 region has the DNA TGTGCCAGCAGTTCACCGGGACATAACTATGGCTACACCTTC. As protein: CASSSPGHNYGYTF.